These 19 T cell receptor beta chains came from one sample sequenced in a study of T cells in Graves' hyperthyroidism and ophthalmopathy. TCR beta CDR3 regions were amplified from RNA. The TCR CDR3 was amplified in a first-round RT-PCR using the HTBI primer set. TCRdb re-called the multiplex PCR reads through MiXCR, storing one row per CDR3 protein. The sample lists 300,000 to 450,000 distinct CDR3 sequences; 15% to 17% were seen once. The source material was blood. The receptors originated from a woman under 30 with Graves' hyperthyroidism that later progressed to Graves' ophthalmopathy.

This clonotype has just a few counts. V is TRBV4-1 and J is TRBJ2-7, with D unclear. V dropped 1 base and J dropped 5 bases, with 6 bases sitting between them. Germline CDR1 is MGHRA and CDR2 is YSYEKL. CDR3 length equals 12 residues. This chain's CDR3 is CASSQGVHEQYF. The CDR3 DNA is TGCGCCAGCAGCCAAGGGGTCCACGAGCAGTACTTC.

This clonotype was detected a few times. The rearrangement uses TRBV4-1 and TRBJ2-2; 14 bases fit TRBD2. This CDR3 is 17 amino acids long. Germline trimming cut 1 base from V and 6 bases from J; bases unmatched to any gene: 4. Looked up from germline, CDR1 is MGHRA and CDR2 is YSYEKL. CDR3 coding DNA: TGCGCCAGCAGCCAAGCGACTAGCGGGAGGGTGGCCGGGGAGCTGTTTTTT. Translation gives CASSQATSGRVAGELFF.

This clonotype was seen many times. V is TRBV28 and J is TRBJ1-4; no clear D. Trimming pared 7 bases from V and 7 bases from J, leaving 22 bases between. The CDR3 runs 16 residues. The germline CDR1 and CDR2 sequences are MDHEN and SYDVKM. The DNA of the CDR3 is TGTGCCAGCACCGACGGCGTTGTTGGCTTAGTTGAAAAACTGTTTTTT. This encodes CASTDGVVGLVEKLFF.

This clonotype was seen many times. The rearrangement joins TRBV20-1 to TRBJ2-5, with D unresolved. The CDR3 sequence is 14 residues long. Trimming cost V 2 bases and J 2 bases, with 12 bases left between them. CDR1 DFQATT and CDR2 SNEGSKA come from the germline V gene (reference sequence). CDR3 sequence reads: CSARRRSSQETQYF. Here the CDR3 DNA reads TGCAGTGCTAGACGCCGCAGCTCTCAAGAGACCCAGTACTTC.

Ten or more counts support this clonotype. This sequence joins TRBV7-2 and TRBJ2-1; TRBD2 matches at 12 bases. Trimming took 5 bases from V and 4 from J; bases not matched to a gene: 12. Germline CDR1 is SGHTA and CDR2 is FQGNSA. CDR3 length: 18 amino acids. The CDR3 sequence is CASSGGASGRGGYNEQFF. The DNA for the CDR3 is TGTGCCAGCAGCGGGGGGGCTAGCGGGAGGGGAGGGTACAATGAGCAGTTCTTC.

The chain carries TRBV10-3 and TRBJ1-1; D gene ambiguous. CDR3 length equals 17 residues. The V gene's germline CDR1 is ENHRY and CDR2 SYGVKD. V lost 4 bases and J lost 1, with 19 bases in between. The CDR3 sequence is CAISGQTIPTPNTEAFF. DNA for the CDR3: TGTGCCATCAGTGGGCAGACCATTCCAACCCCGAACACTGAAGCTTTCTTT.

This clonotype was counted only a few times. The gene calls are TRBV6-6 and TRBJ2-1; 9 bases match TRBD2. CDR1 is MNHNY and CDR2 is SVGAGI in the germline V gene (reference sequence). Germline trimming cut 2 bases from V and 2 bases from J; bases unmatched to any gene: 7. The CDR3 spans 17 residues. CDR3 in amino acids: CASSYGRLAETYNEQFF. The CDR3, as DNA: TGTGCCAGCAGTTACGGGAGACTAGCGGAGACCTACAATGAGCAGTTCTTC.

Many counts were recorded for this clonotype. J is TRBJ1-5 and V is TRBV6-2 or TRBV6-3; unclear D gene. Germline V CDR1 and CDR2: MNHEY, SVGEGT. V lost 5 bases and J 9 bases, leaving 20 bases between the germline ends. This CDR3 has 15 amino acids. CDR3 coding DNA: TGTGCCAGCAGTCCCAGTGCCCTTTCATTCGTGCCCCAGCATTTT. This gives the protein CASSPSALSFVPQHF.

This clonotype was counted many times. V is TRBV10-3 and J is TRBJ2-7; 7 bases fit TRBD1. The junction had 8 bases not matched to a gene; V was cut back by 0 bases and J by 3 bases. Germline CDR1 and CDR2: ENHRY and SYGVKD. The CDR3 consists of 16 residues. This CDR3 is CAISESTGERFYEQYF. The CDR3, as DNA: TGTGCCATCAGTGAGTCAACAGGGGAACGGTTCTACGAGCAGTACTTC.

This clonotype appeared many times. V gene TRBV12-3 or TRBV12-4 combines with J gene TRBJ2-5; 7 nucleotides line up with TRBD1. Unmatched junction bases numbered 2, after V lost 4 bases and J lost 3 bases. CDR3 length equals 13 residues. Here the CDR3 reads CASSYDREETQYF. The CDR3 nucleotides read TGTGCCAGCAGTTACGACAGGGAAGAGACCCAGTACTTC.

This clonotype appeared many times. This chain joins TRBV7-9 and TRBJ2-5; no firm D call. CDR1 is SEHNR and CDR2 is FQNEAQ in the germline V gene (reference sequence). Trimming cost V 1 base and J 5 bases, with 20 bases left between them. The CDR3 totals 17 residues. The CDR3 DNA sequence: TGTGCCAGCAGCTTAGTCATTTGGGTCAGTTTCTCGGAGACCCAGTACTTC. It codes for CASSLVIWVSFSETQYF.

This clonotype was seen at least ten times. The CDR3 region is CASSPPGQNYEQYF. The CDR3 DNA reads as TGTGCCAGCTCACCTCCGGGACAGAACTACGAGCAGTACTTC. The chain is built from TRBV18 and TRBJ2-7, with TRBD1 identical over 7 bases. V was clipped by 3 bases and J by 3 bases; unmatched bases: 5. CDR3 length: 14 amino acids. The V gene's germline CDR1 is KGHSH and CDR2 LQKENI.

This clonotype appeared many times. The V call is TRBV28, the J call TRBJ1-5; D is unclear. The CDR3 spans 16 residues. V lost 3 bases and J lost 0, with 12 bases in between. CDR1 and CDR2 from the germline V gene are MDHEN and SYDVKM. The CDR3 DNA is TGTGCCAGCAGTTTCCAGACCGACGATAGCAATCAGCCCCAGCATTTT. Residues: CASSFQTDDSNQPQHF.

This clonotype was recorded at least ten times. This CDR3 is CSARGQSGGYTF. CDR3 nucleotide sequence: TGCAGTGCTAGGGGACAATCAGGTGGCTACACCTTC. The V gene is TRBV20-1, the J gene TRBJ1-2, with D possibly TRBD1 on 6 matching bases. Trimming took off 3 bases at V and 7 bases at J, with 12 bases between the two ends. Germline V gives CDR1 DFQATT, CDR2 SNEGSKA (reference sequence). The CDR3 is 12 amino acids.

The rearrangement uses TRBV19 and TRBJ2-3; D gene unclear. The germline CDR1 and CDR2 sequences are LNHDA and SQIVND (reference sequence). The length of the CDR3 is 12 residues. The V and J ends lost 3 bases and 5 bases respectively, with 6 bases between them. The CDR3, as DNA: TGTGCCAGTAGTATCAACAGAGATACGCAGTATTTT. Translation gives CASSINRDTQYF.

In its sample, this clonotype was seen a few times. The gene calls are TRBV20-1 and TRBJ2-6, with D tentatively TRBD2 (5 bases). The V end lost 1 base, the J end lost 2 bases, and 9 bases lay between the germline ends. Germline V gene sequence: CDR1 DFQATT, CDR2 SNEGSKA (reference sequence). This CDR3 contains 15 residues. DNA of the CDR3: TGCAGTGCTAGAGTCGGGGATGCTGGGGCCAACGTCCTGACTTTC. It specifies CSARVGDAGANVLTF.

This clonotype was recorded many times. This chain joins TRBV28 and TRBJ2-2; 11 nucleotides align to TRBD2. J was trimmed by 4 bases and V by 8 bases; bases with no gene match: 6. The CDR3 contains 15 residues. Looked up from germline, CDR1 is MDHEN and CDR2 is SYDVKM. The CDR3 spells CASSTSGKFTGELFF. The DNA for the CDR3 is TGTGCCAGCTCGACTAGCGGGAAATTCACCGGGGAGCTGTTTTTT.

This clonotype appeared many times. The CDR3 here is CASSLERVAGGFETQYF. In nucleotides, the CDR3 is TGTGCCAGCAGCTTGGAGAGGGTAGCGGGAGGTTTCGAGACCCAGTACTTC. The chain has TRBV13 and TRBJ2-5; 10 nucleotides line up with TRBD2. Germline CDR1 PRHDT, CDR2 FYEKMQ (reference sequence). This CDR3 comprises 17 residues. J was trimmed by 5 bases and V by 3 bases; bases with no gene match: 12.

On this clonotype: At one end the junction does not follow the germline gene, possibly because of a read error. V is TRBV6-1 and J is TRBJ1-1; D is possibly TRBD1 (6 bases). The CDR3 is made up of 13 amino acids. Looked up from germline, CDR1 is MNHNS and CDR2 is SASEGT. The CDR3 spells CTSRRQVGTEAFF. CDR3 nucleotide sequence: TGTACCAGCAGGCGACAGGTGGGCACTGAAGCTTTCTTT.